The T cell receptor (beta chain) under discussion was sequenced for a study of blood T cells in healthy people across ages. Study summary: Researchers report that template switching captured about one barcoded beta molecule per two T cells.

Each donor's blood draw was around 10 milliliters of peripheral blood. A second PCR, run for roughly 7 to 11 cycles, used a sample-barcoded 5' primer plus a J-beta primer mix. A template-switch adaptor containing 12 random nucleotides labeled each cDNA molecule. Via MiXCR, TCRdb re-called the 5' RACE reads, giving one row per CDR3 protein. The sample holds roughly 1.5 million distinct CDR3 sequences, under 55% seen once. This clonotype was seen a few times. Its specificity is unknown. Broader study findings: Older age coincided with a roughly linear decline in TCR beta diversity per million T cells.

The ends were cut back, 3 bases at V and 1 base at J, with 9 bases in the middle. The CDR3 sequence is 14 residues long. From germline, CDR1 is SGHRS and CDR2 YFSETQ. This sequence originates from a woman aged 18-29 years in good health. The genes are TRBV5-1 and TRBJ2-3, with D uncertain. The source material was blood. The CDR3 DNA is TGCGCCAGCAGCTCTACAAAAGGCACAGATACGCAGTATTTT. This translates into CASSSTKGTDTQYF.